The rows below give T cell receptor beta chains drawn from one sample of a study of PD-1 blockade in mismatch repair-deficient tumors. The assay was immunoSEQ multiplex PCR, and TCRdb's table has in-frame clones only and misses some. The sample has 15,000 to 20,000 clones, 84% seen once. Sequencing used PBMCs, obtained less than 25 weeks after starting pembrolizumab. The receptors were gathered from an adult with mismatch repair-deficient cancer. CDR3s include the opening cysteine and the closing phenylalanine or tryptophan. A D gene is named only where the DNA matches it firmly. A clone size is listed for some rows: how often the clone was seen (once, few, many), or a class if it is expanded.

J | D | size | V | CDR3 | DNA
TRBJ2-3 | . | . | TRBV19 | CATLPRGMGTDTQYF | TGTGCCACCCTACCCCGAGGGATGGGCACAGATACGCAGTATTTT
TRBJ2-5 | . | . | TRBV7-9 | CASSLRLTSRETQYF | TGTGCCAGCAGCTTACGTCTGACTTCCCGAGAGACCCAGTACTTC
TRBJ2-5 | TRBD1 | . | TRBV5-4 | CASSGQRGTGEETQYF | TGTGCCAGCAGCGGACAGCGGGGGACAGGGGAAGAGACCCAGTACTTC
TRBJ1-5 | TRBD1 | . | TRBV10-3 | CATGTGDLNQPQHF | TGTGCCACGGGGACAGGGGATTTAAATCAGCCCCAGCATTTT
TRBJ2-6 | TRBD1 | . | TRBV9 | CASSVVVIGTGDDGANVLTF | TGTGCCAGCAGCGTAGTTGTTATTGGGACAGGGGACGATGGGGCCAACGTCCTGACTTTC
TRBJ2-7 | TRBD2 | . | TRBV27 | CASSSIAGQRYEQYF | TGTGCCAGCAGTTCCATAGCGGGGCAAAGGTACGAGCAGTACTTC
TRBJ2-7 | . | few | TRBV5-1 | CASKLPGYEQYF | TGCGCCAGCAAGTTACCCGGGTACGAGCAGTACTTC
TRBJ1-2 | . | . | TRBV2 | CASSEGGAGRDGYTF | TGTGCCAGCAGTGAAGGCGGGGCAGGGAGGGATGGCTACACCTTC
TRBJ1-4 | TRBD1 | . | TRBV5-1 | CASSWGTGGGEKLFF | TGCGCCAGCAGCTGGGGGACAGGAGGAGGGGAAAAACTGTTTTTT
TRBJ1-2 | . | . | TRBV28 | CASLRSQSGYTF | TGTGCCAGCCTGCGGTCGCAGTCCGGCTACACCTTC